This T cell receptor (beta chain) was found in a study of T cell changes during pregnancy in multiple sclerosis. Assay used: immunoSEQ multiplex PCR; TCRdb lists only in-frame clones, some missing. The data contain 15,000 to 25,000 clones, 88% of them singletons. V was cut by 1 base and J by 4 bases, with 19 bases left in between. The CDR3 has 17 amino acids. CDR1 SNHLY and CDR2 FYNNEI come from the germline V gene. Sequences were derived from CD8+ T cells from peripheral blood mononuclear cells, sampled in the third trimester of pregnancy. J is TRBJ1-1 and V is TRBV2; weak D call: TRBD1 (6 bases). This TCR was sampled from a female donor in good health, enrolled as a control in a pregnancy study. CDR3 amino acids: CASSEGWGRTGFTEAFF. The DNA of the CDR3 is TGTGCCAGCAGTGAAGGTTGGGGAAGAACAGGGTTCACTGAAGCTTTCTTT. The full variable domain, with the rest looked up from reference TRBV2 and TRBJ1-1, is EPEVTQTPSHQVTQMGQEVILRCVPISNHLYFYWYRQILGQKVEFLVSFYNNEISEKSEIFDDQFSVERPDGSNFTLKIRSTKLEDSAMYFCASSEGWGRTGFTEAFFGQGTRLTVV.